Listed below are T cell receptor beta chains from one sample, sequenced in a study of CD8+ T cells in alopecia areata. TCRdb's copy holds only in-frame clones and misses some; the assay was immunoSEQ multiplex PCR. Among about 190,000 clones, around 56% were seen once, and the ten largest hold around 0.7%. Sequencing used CD4+ T cells sorted from blood, obtained at week 4, from a patient treated with tofacitinib. The receptor set was obtained from a human donor with alopecia areata. CDR3s leave out the opening cysteine and the closing phenylalanine or tryptophan. Fields, in order: D gene, J gene, V gene, CDR3 protein. D genes are given only for firm matches.

TRBD1 | TRBJ1-1 | TRBV9 | ASSVEGQGFGTEAF
- | TRBJ2-3 | TRBV5-1 | ASSLQGAGDTQY
TRBD2 | TRBJ2-1 | TRBV4-2 | ASSPGGTDNEQF
- | TRBJ1-1 | TRBV29-1 | SVGITTEAF
- | TRBJ1-2 | TRBV25-1 | ASSEYGSPAYGYT
- | TRBJ2-1 | TRBV7-3 | ASSDSVDHEQF
- | TRBJ1-1 | TRBV2 | ASSEHRTEAF
- | TRBJ2-1 | TRBV10-3 | AISVGGSYNEQF
- | TRBJ2-6 | TRBV29-1 | SVFRAGANVLT
- | TRBJ2-5 | TRBV27 | ASSPLPTGFIETQY
- | TRBJ2-1 | TRBV30 | AWRPRKGRNEQF
- | TRBJ1-2 | TRBV11-2 | ASSTGPWDYGYT
- | TRBJ2-3 | TRBV6-1 | ASYGGVSDTQY
- | TRBJ1-4 | TRBV30 | AWGAREKLF
- | TRBJ2-1 | TRBV9 | ASSEQTYNEQF
- | TRBJ2-1 | TRBV29-1 | SVGNPGRGNEQF
- | TRBJ2-1 | TRBV28 | ASSSLGGDNEQF